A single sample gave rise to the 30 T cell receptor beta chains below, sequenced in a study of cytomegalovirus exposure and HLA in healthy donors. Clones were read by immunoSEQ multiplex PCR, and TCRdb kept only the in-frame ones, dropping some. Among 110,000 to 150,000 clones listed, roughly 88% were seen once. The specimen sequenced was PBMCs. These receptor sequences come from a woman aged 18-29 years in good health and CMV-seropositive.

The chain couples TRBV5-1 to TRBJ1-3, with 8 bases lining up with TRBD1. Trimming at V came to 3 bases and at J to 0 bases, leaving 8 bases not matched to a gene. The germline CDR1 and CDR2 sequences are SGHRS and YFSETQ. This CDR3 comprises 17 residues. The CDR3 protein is CASSSGQGSNSGNTIYF. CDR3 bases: TGCGCCAGCAGCTCAGGACAGGGTTCCAACTCTGGAAACACCATATATTTT.

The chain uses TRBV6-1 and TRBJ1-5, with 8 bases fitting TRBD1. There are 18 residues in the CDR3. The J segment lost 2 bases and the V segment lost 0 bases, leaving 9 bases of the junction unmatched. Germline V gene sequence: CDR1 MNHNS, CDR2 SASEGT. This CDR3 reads CASSEAPFSDRGNQPQHF. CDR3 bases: TGTGCCAGCAGTGAAGCCCCTTTTTCGGACAGGGGCAATCAGCCCCAGCATTTT.

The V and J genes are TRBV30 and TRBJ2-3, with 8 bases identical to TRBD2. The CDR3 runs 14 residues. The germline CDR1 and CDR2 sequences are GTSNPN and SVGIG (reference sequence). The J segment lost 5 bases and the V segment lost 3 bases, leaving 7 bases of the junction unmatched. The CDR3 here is CAWRGRGGLDTQYF. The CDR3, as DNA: TGTGCCTGGAGGGGTCGGGGGGGCCTAGATACGCAGTATTTT.

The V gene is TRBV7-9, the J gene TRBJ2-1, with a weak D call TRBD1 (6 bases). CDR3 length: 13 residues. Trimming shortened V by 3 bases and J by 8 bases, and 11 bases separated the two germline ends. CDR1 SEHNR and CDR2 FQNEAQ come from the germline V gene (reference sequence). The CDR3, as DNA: TGTGCCAGCAGCTTGGGAACAGGGTATGAGCAGTTCTTC. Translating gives CASSLGTGYEQFF.

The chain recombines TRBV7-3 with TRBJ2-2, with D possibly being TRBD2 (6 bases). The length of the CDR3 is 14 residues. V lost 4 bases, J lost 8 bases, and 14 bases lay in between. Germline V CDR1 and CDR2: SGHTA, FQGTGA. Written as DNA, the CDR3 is TGTGCCAGCAGCTCCAACTCGGGGGAGGGGGAGCTGTTTTTT. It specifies CASSSNSGEGELFF.

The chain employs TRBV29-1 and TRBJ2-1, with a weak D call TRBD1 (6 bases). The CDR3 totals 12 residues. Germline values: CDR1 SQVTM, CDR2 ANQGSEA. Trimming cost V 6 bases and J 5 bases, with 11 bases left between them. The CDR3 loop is CSVYRVNNEQFF. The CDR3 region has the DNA TGCAGCGTATACAGGGTGAACAATGAGCAGTTCTTC.

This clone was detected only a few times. CDR3 in DNA: TGTGCCAGCAGCCCAGGGAGGGAGCAGCCCCAGCATTTT. Residues: CASSPGREQPQHF. This chain links TRBV9 with TRBJ1-5; a possible D gene is TRBD1 (5 bases). Germline CDR1 and CDR2: SGDLS and YYNGEE. The CDR3 spans 13 residues. V lost 4 bases, J lost 7 bases, and 12 bases lay in between.

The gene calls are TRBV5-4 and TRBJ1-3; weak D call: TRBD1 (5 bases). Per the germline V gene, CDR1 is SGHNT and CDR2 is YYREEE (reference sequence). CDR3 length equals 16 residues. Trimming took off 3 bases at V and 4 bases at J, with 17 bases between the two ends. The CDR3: CASSSTGTRSGNTIYF. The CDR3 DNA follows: TGTGCCAGCAGCTCGACCGGGACTAGATCAGGAAACACCATATATTTT.

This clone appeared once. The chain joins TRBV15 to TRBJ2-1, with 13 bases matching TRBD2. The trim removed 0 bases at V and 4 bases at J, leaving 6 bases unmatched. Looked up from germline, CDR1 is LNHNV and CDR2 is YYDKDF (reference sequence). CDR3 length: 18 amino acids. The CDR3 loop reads CATSRERPGLAGYNEQFF. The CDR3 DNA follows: TGTGCCACCAGCAGAGAACGACCGGGACTAGCGGGATACAATGAGCAGTTCTTC. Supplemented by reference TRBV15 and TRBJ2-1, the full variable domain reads DAMVIQNPRYQVTQFGKPVTLSCSQTLNHNVMYWYQQKSSQAPKLLFHYYDKDFNNEADTPDNFQSRRPNTSFCFLDIRSPGLGDTAMYLCATSRERPGLAGYNEQFFGPGTRLTVL.

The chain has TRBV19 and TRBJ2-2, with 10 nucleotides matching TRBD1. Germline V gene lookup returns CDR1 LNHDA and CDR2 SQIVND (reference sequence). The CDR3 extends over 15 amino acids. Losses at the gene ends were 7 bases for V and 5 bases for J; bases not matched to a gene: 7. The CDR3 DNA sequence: TGTGCCAGTATTCGGACAGGGGGGAGGACCGGGGAGCTGTTTTTT. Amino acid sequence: CASIRTGGRTGELFF.

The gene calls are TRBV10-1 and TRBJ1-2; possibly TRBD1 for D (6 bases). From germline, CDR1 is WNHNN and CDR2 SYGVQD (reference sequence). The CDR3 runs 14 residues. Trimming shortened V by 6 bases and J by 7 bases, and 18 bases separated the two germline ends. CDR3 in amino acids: CASSQLTGSCGYTF. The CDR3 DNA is TGCGCCAGCAGCCAACTCACAGGGTCCTGTGGCTACACCTTC.

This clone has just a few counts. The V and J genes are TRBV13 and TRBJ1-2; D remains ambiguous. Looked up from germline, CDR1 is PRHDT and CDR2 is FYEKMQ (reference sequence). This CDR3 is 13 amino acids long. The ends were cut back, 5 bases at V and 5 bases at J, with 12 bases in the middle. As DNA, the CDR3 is TGTGCCAGCAGCCAAACTACCCCTTATGGCTACACCTTC. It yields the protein CASSQTTPYGYTF. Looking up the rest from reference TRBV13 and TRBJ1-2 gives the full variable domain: AAGVIQSPRHLIKEKRETATLKCYPIPRHDTVYWYQQGPGQDPQFLISFYEKMQSDKGSIPDRFSAQQFSDYHSELNMSSLELGDSALYFCASSQTTPYGYTFGSGTRLTVV.

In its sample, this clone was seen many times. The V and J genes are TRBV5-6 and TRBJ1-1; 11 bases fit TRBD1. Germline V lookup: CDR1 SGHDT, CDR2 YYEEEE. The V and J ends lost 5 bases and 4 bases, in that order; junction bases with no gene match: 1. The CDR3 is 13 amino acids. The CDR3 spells CASRGTGGTEAFF. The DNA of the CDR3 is TGTGCCAGCAGGGGGACAGGGGGCACTGAAGCTTTCTTT. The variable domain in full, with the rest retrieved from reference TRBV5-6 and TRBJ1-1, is DAGVTQSPTHLIKTRGQQVTLRCSPKSGHDTVSWYQQALGQGPQFIFQYYEEEERQRGNFPDRFSGHQFPNYSSELNVNALLLGDSALYLCASRGTGGTEAFFGQGTRLTVV.

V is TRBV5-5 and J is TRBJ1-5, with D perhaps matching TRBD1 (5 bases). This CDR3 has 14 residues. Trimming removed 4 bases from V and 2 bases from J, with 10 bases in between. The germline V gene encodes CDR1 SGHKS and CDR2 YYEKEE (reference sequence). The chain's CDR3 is CASSPGRGNQPQHF. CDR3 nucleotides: TGTGCCAGCAGCCCCGGCAGGGGCAATCAGCCCCAGCATTTT.

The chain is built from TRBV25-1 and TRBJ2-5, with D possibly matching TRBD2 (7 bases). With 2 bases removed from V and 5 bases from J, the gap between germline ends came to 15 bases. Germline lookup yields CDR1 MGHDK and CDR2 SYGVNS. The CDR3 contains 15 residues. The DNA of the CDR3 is TGTGCCAGCAGTGAAGCGGGGGCCCGGGGGGAGACCCAGTACTTC. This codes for CASSEAGARGETQYF.

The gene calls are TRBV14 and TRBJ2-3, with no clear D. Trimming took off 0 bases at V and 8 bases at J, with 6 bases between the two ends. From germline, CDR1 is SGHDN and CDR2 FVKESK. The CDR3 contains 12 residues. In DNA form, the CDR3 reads TGTGCCAGCAGCCAAGAATCTGTTACGCAGTATTTT. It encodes CASSQESVTQYF.

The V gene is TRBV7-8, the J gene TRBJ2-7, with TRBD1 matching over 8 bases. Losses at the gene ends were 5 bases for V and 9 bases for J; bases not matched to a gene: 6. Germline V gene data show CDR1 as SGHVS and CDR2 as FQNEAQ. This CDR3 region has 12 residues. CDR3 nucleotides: TGTGCCAGCAGCCAACCAGGGACAGGGCAGTACTTC. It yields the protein CASSQPGTGQYF.

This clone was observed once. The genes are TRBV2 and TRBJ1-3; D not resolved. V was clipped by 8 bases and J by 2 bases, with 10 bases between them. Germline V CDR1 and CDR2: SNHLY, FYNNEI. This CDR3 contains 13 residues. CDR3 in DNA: TGTGCCAGCCTGGTGGCTGCTGGAAACACCATATATTTT. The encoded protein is CASLVAAGNTIYF. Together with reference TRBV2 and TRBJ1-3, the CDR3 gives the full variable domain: EPEVTQTPSHQVTQMGQEVILRCVPISNHLYFYWYRQILGQKVEFLVSFYNNEISEKSEIFDDQFSVERPDGSNFTLKIRSTKLEDSAMYFCASLVAAGNTIYFGEGSWLTVV.

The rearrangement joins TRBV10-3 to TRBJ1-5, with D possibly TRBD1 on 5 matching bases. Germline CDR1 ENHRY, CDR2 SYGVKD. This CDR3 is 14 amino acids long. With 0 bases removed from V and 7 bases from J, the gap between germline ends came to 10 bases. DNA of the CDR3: TGTGCCATCAGTGAGTCAGGGGCAGGGCAGCCCCAGCATTTT. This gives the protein CAISESGAGQPQHF.

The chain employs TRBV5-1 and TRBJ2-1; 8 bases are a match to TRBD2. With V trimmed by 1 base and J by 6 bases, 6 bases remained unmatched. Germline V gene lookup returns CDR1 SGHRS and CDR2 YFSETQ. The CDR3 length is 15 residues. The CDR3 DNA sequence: TGCGCCAGCAGCTTGAATTCCGGGAGGGTCAATGAGCAGTTCTTC. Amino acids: CASSLNSGRVNEQFF. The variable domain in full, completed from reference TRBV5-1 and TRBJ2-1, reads KAGVTQTPRYLIKTRGQQVTLSCSPISGHRSVSWYQQTPGQGLQFLFEYFSETQRNKGNFPGRFSGRQFSNSRSEMNVSTLELGDSALYLCASSLNSGRVNEQFFGPGTRLTVL.

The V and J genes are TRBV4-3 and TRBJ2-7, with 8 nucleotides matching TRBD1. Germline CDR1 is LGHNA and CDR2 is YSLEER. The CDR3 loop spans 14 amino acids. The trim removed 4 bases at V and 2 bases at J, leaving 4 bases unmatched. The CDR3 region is CASSLGQGPYEQYF. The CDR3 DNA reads TGCGCCAGCAGCCTCGGACAGGGACCCTACGAGCAGTACTTC.

The CDR3 DNA sequence: TGTGCCTGGACCACCCTCGGGAGGGCCCAGTTCTTC. It encodes CAWTTLGRAQFF. This chain links TRBV30 with TRBJ2-1; 8 nucleotides align to TRBD2. The CDR3 covers 12 residues. Trimming took 4 bases from V and 13 from J; bases not matched to a gene: 9. Germline V gene sequence: CDR1 GTSNPN, CDR2 SVGIG (reference sequence).

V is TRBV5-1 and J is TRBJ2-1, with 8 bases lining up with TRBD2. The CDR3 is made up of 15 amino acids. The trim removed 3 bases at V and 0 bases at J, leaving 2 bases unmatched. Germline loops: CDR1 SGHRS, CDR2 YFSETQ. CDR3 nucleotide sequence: TGCGCCAGCAGCTCAGCGGGGGCCTCCTACAATGAGCAGTTCTTC. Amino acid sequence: CASSSAGASYNEQFF.

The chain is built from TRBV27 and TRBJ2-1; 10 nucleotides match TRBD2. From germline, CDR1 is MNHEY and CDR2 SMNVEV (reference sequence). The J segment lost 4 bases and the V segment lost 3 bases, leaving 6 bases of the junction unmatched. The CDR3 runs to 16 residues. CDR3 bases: TGTGCCAGCAGTTTTCTAGCGGGAGAGGGGTACAATGAGCAGTTCTTC. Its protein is CASSFLAGEGYNEQFF.

The CDR3: CASIEAGFYEQYF. The CDR3 DNA reads TGTGCCAGCATCGAGGCAGGGTTCTACGAGCAGTACTTC. This chain joins TRBV28 and TRBJ2-7; D may be TRBD1 (5 bases). Trimming left V 7 bases short and J 3 bases short, with 13 bases between. The CDR3 covers 13 residues. The V gene's germline CDR1 is MDHEN and CDR2 SYDVKM.

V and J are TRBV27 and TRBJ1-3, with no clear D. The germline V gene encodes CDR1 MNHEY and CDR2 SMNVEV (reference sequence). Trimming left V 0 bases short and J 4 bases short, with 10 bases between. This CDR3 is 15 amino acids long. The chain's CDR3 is CASSLSISPGNTIYF. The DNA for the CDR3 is TGTGCCAGCAGTTTATCGATCAGTCCAGGAAACACCATATATTTT.

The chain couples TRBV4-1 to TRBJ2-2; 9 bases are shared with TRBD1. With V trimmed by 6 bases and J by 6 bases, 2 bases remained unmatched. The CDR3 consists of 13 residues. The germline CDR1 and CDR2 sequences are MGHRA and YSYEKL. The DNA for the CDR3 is TGCGCCAGCAGGCGACAGGGGGCCGGGGAGCTGTTTTTT. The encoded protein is CASRRQGAGELFF.

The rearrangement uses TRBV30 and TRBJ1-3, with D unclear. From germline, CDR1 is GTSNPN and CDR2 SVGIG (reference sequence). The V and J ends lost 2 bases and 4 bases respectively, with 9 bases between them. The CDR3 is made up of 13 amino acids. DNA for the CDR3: TGTGCCTGGAGTTTCTCTTTCGGAAACACCATATATTTT. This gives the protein CAWSFSFGNTIYF.

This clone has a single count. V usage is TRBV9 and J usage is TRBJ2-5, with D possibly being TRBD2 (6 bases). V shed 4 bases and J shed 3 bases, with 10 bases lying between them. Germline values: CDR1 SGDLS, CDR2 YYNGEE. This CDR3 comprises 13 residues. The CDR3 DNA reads TGTGCCAGCAGCCCGGGACTGGAAGAGACCCAGTACTTC. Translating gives CASSPGLEETQYF. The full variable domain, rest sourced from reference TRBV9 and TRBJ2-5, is DSGVTQTPKHLITATGQRVTLRCSPRSGDLSVYWYQQSLDQGLQFLIQYYNGEERAKGNILERFSAQQFPDLHSELNLSSLELGDSALYFCASSPGLEETQYFGPGTRLLVL.

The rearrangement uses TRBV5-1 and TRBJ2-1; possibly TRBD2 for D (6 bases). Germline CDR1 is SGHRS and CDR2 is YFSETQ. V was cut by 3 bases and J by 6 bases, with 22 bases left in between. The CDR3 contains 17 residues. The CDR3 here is CASSSATYSGRGNEQFF. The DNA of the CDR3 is TGCGCCAGCAGCTCGGCAACCTACTCTGGGCGGGGCAATGAGCAGTTCTTC.